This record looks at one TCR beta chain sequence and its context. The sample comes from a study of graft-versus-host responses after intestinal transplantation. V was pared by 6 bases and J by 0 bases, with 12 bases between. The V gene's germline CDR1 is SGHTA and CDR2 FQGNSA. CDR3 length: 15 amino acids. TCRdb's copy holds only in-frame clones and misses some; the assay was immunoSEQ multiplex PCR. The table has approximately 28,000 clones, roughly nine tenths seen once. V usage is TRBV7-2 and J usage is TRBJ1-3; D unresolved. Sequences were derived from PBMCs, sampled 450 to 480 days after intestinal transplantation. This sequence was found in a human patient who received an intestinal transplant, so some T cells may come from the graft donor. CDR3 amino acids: CASRTGPFSGNTIYF. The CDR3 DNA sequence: TGTGCCAGCAGGACCGGGCCCTTCTCTGGAAACACCATATATTTT.